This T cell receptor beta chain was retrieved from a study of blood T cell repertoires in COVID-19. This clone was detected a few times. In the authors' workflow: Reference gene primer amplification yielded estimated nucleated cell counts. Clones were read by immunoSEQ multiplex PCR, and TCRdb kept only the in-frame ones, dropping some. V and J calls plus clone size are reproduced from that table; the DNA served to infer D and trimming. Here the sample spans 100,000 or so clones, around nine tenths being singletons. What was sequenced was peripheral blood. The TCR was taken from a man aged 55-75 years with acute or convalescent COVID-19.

CDR3 in amino acids: CASSPLWDTVFF. The CDR3, as DNA: TGTGCCAGTAGTCCCCTTTGGGACACGGTGTTTTTT. This chain joins TRBV19 and TRBJ2-2; D possibly corresponds to TRBD1 (6 bases). The germline V and J ends were trimmed by 5 bases and 15 bases, with 16 bases remaining between them. This CDR3 region has 12 residues. Germline V CDR1 and CDR2: LNHDA, SQIVND (reference sequence).